This T cell receptor (beta chain) was observed in a study of blood T cell repertoires in COVID-19. The germline gives CDR1 KGHSH, CDR2 LQKENI. Trimming removed 9 bases at V and 5 bases at J, with 16 bases between. The CDR3 spans 13 residues. The assay was immunoSEQ multiplex PCR, and TCRdb's table has in-frame clones only and misses some. The sample contains roughly 150,000 clones, approximately 84% of which appear only once. The sequenced sample consisted of peripheral blood. The receptor comes from a woman older than 75 with COVID-19, enrolled during active disease. V and J are TRBV18 and TRBJ2-5; the D gene is possibly TRBD2 (6 bases). The chain's CDR3 is CASHAGLGETQYF. DNA for the CDR3: TGTGCCAGTCACGCGGGACTGGGCGAGACCCAGTACTTC.